This is a list of T cell receptor beta chains from one sample in a study of OX40 agonist ivuxolimab in advanced cancers. Sequenced by immunoSEQ multiplex PCR; TCRdb stores in-frame clones only, minus some. The data hold some 57,000 clones, with roughly 85% observed a single time. The sequences come from CD4+ or CD8+ T cells sorted from blood, collected in a trial of the OX40 agonist ivuxolimab. The receptor source for this set is an adult with an advanced solid tumor such as melanoma, head and neck, liver or kidney cancer. CDR3s include the opening cysteine and the closing phenylalanine or tryptophan. The order of the fields is J gene, clone size, V gene, D gene, CDR3 DNA, CDR3 protein. A D gene is named only where the DNA matches it firmly. Size is stated for part of the rows, as once, few or many counts, or as a class when the clone is expanded.

TRBJ2-3	NA	TRBV7-3	NA	TGTGCCAGCAGCTTAAACGTTTACACAGATACGCAGTATTTT	CASSLNVYTDTQYF
TRBJ2-3	once	TRBV2	NA	TGTGCCAGCAGGAGGGTATTAGCAGGGACGGATACGCAGTATTTT	CASRRVLAGTDTQYF
TRBJ2-7	NA	TRBV30	NA	TGTGCCTGGGCCTCAGACAGTAGCTCCTACGAGCAGTACTTC	CAWASDSSSYEQYF
TRBJ1-2	NA	TRBV6-5	NA	TGTGCCAGCAGTCTGCTCGGGGTTGTCTACACCTTC	CASSLLGVVYTF
TRBJ2-7	NA	TRBV2	NA	TGTGCCAGCAGTCCCTGGAAGACGACGGGCGAGCAGTACTTC	CASSPWKTTGEQYF
TRBJ2-7	NA	TRBV7-2	TRBD2	TGTGCCAGCAGCCCTAGCGGGGGGAATACCTACGAGCAGTACTTC	CASSPSGGNTYEQYF
TRBJ2-2	NA	TRBV28	TRBD1	TGTGCCAGCAGTTTCCTGACCCCCGGTCATCCCGGGACAGGCTACACCGGGGAGCTGTTTTTT	CASSFLTPGHPGTGYTGELFF
TRBJ2-6	NA	TRBV4-1	TRBD1	TGCGCCAGCAGCCAATACACCGGGACAGGGAACTCTGGGGCCAACGTCCTGACTTTC	CASSQYTGTGNSGANVLTF
TRBJ1-2	NA	TRBV6-6	NA	TGTGCCAGCAGGGATCAGGACTATGGCTACACCTTC	CASRDQDYGYTF
TRBJ2-2	NA	TRBV6-4	TRBD1	TGTGCCAGCAGTGACTCAGGGGGCTGGACCGGGGAGCTGTTTTTT	CASSDSGGWTGELFF
TRBJ2-1	NA	TRBV28	NA	TGTGCCAGCAGCCGCCGTGGGGAGCAGTTCTTC	CASSRRGEQFF
TRBJ1-5	NA	TRBV27	NA	TGTGCCAGCAGTCCCCCTCGGGGGACTCGACAGTCGAGAAGCAATCAGCCCCAGCATTTT	CASSPPRGTRQSRSNQPQHF
TRBJ2-5	NA	TRBV10-1	NA	TGCGCCAGCATCACCGGGGCAGTGGTCCAAGAGACCCAGTACTTC	CASITGAVVQETQYF
TRBJ2-2	NA	TRBV6-5	TRBD1	TGTGCCAGCAGTTTGGGACAGGTGAACACCGGGGAGCTGTTTTTT	CASSLGQVNTGELFF
TRBJ1-1	NA	TRBV11-1	NA	TGTGCCAGCAGCCTACCCGGGACCACTGAAGCTTTCTTT	CASSLPGTTEAFF
TRBJ1-2	once	TRBV29-1	NA	TGCAGCGTTGAATCCAGTAACTATGGCTACACCTTC	CSVESSNYGYTF
TRBJ2-1	NA	TRBV4-2	NA	TGTGCCAGCAGCCAAGATAGGGGAGCCCAGTTCTTC	CASSQDRGAQFF
TRBJ1-2	NA	TRBV11-2	NA	TGTGCCAGCAGCTCGCCCCGGACAGCCCGGGGCTACACCTTC	CASSSPRTARGYTF
TRBJ2-7	NA	TRBV5-5	TRBD1	TGTGCCAGCAGCTTTTTTAACCGGGGACAGGGGAACGAGCAGTACTTC	CASSFFNRGQGNEQYF
TRBJ2-7	NA	TRBV7-9	NA	TGTGCCAGCAGCTTAGAGGAGGAGCAGTACTTC	CASSLEEEQYF
TRBJ2-3	NA	TRBV18	NA	TGTGCCAGCTCCTTGATAGGGTCATTCACAGATACGCAGTATTTT	CASSLIGSFTDTQYF